Each of the 18 T cell receptor beta chains below was sequenced from the same sample in a study of T-cell memory formation after mild COVID-19 (dated by TCRdb to about 2021). The receptor library was made with 5' RACE. TCRdb lists the instrument as Illumina NovaSeq 6000. In TCRdb, the public reads were trimmed at Q25 with fastp and aligned with MiXCR, with productive beta chains retained. A single entry per CDR3 protein holds the most common genes and DNA from its merged rows. The sample yields 120,000 to 150,000 distinct CDR3 sequences; 5.5% to 7% were counted once. The leading ten clones occupy under 2.5% of the sample. Specimen: PBMCs or a T cell subset sorted from them (not recorded which). The receptors were sampled from an adult woman who had mild COVID-19 (a few samples of this study predate the infection). The sample titles of this study are shuffled in the database, so cell type and time point are left out; the donor was told from shared clones.

This clonotype has ten or more counts. The V gene is TRBV27, the J gene TRBJ1-2, with 7 bases matching TRBD1. J was trimmed by 7 bases and V by 4 bases; bases with no gene match: 3. In germline, CDR1 is MNHEY, CDR2 SMNVEV (reference sequence). CDR3 size: 12 residues. Here the CDR3 DNA reads TGTGCCAGCAGTTACCGACAGGGTGGCTACACCTTC. Translation: CASSYRQGGYTF.

In this sample, this clonotype turned up many times. This chain's CDR3 is CASSLDIGRRGEQFF. Here the CDR3 DNA reads TGTGCCAGCAGCTTAGATATCGGCCGTCGGGGTGAGCAGTTCTTC. The gene calls are TRBV11-2 and TRBJ2-1, with TRBD2 as a possible D gene (5 bases). Trimming left V 0 bases short and J 9 bases short, with 15 bases between. Germline V lookup: CDR1 SGHAT, CDR2 FQNNGV. The CDR3 is 15 amino acids. Full variable domain (outside the CDR3, taken from reference TRBV11-2 and TRBJ2-1): EAGVAQSPRYKIIEKRQSVAFWCNPISGHATLYWYQQILGQGPKLLIQFQNNGVVDDSQLPKDRFSAERLKGVDSTLKIQPAKLEDSAVYLCASSLDIGRRGEQFFGPGTRLTVL.

The rearrangement uses TRBV6-2 or TRBV6-3 and TRBJ2-5; 9 bases fit TRBD2. V was pared by 1 base and J by 3 bases, with 3 bases of the junction left unmatched. CDR1 is MNHEY, CDR2 SVGEGT, per germline. This CDR3 is built from 15 residues. The CDR3 here is CASSYLTSGKETQYF. CDR3 coding DNA: TGTGCCAGCAGTTACTTGACTAGCGGAAAAGAGACCCAGTACTTC.

This chain uses TRBV5-5 with TRBJ2-3; D gene unclear. Trimming removed 4 bases at V and 4 bases at J, with 10 bases between. Germline V CDR1 and CDR2: SGHKS, YYEKEE (reference sequence). CDR3 length: 13 residues. CDR3 in amino acids: CASSDTPADTQYF. CDR3 DNA: TGTGCCAGCAGCGACACCCCAGCAGATACGCAGTATTTT.

This chain connects TRBV12-3 or TRBV12-4 to TRBJ1-1; D remains unclear. The CDR3 consists of 12 residues. V was shortened by 1 base and J by 7 bases, with 7 bases between the two germline ends. CDR3 in amino acids: CASSLEVGEAFF. The CDR3 bases are TGTGCCAGCAGTTTAGAAGTTGGTGAAGCTTTCTTT.

This clonotype was observed at least ten times. The V call is TRBV7-3, the J call TRBJ2-6, with TRBD2 matching over 13 bases. Trimming removed 5 bases from V and 4 bases from J; junction bases left unmatched: 11. Germline V gene sequence: CDR1 SGHTA, CDR2 FQGTGA. This CDR3 region has 19 residues. CDR3 coding DNA: TGTGCCAGCAGCCAACTAGCGGGAGGGCCCTCGGGCGGGGCCAACGTCCTGACTTTC. Translated, it gives CASSQLAGGPSGGANVLTF.

The sample holds many counts of this clonotype. This chain connects TRBV7-3 to TRBJ2-1, with 8 bases aligning to TRBD2. V dropped 0 bases and J dropped 6; count of bases not matched to a gene: 7. CDR1 SGHTA and CDR2 FQGTGA come from the germline V gene. The CDR3 totals 16 residues. CDR3 residues: CASSLTGGRNGNEQFF. CDR3 in DNA: TGTGCCAGCAGCTTAACGGGCGGGAGGAATGGCAATGAGCAGTTCTTC.

This clonotype was recorded many times. The rearrangement links TRBV20-1 to TRBJ1-1; no clear D gene. The length of the CDR3 is 14 residues. The V gene's germline CDR1 is DFQATT and CDR2 SNEGSKA (reference sequence). The CDR3, as DNA: TGCACCCCGGCGTTCGTCCGGGGAGACACTGAAGCTTTCTTT. Translating it yields CTPAFVRGDTEAFF.

This clonotype was counted ten times or more. The DNA for the CDR3 is TGTGCCAGCAGCCTATATGGGTCCTACGAGCAGTACTTC. Its protein is CASSLYGSYEQYF. The chain carries TRBV7-9 and TRBJ2-7; D not certain. This CDR3 region has 13 residues. Germline CDR1 and CDR2: SEHNR and FQNEAQ (reference sequence). V was clipped by 5 bases and J by 1 base, with 9 bases between them.

This clonotype was counted a few times. J is TRBJ2-5 and V is TRBV15; D may be TRBD1 or TRBD2 (5 bases each). V shed 5 bases and J shed 2 bases, with 15 bases lying between them. Per germline, CDR1 LNHNV and CDR2 YYDKDF (reference sequence). The CDR3 has 15 amino acids. For the CDR3, the DNA is TGTGCCACCAGCGGGGGTGGTGGGCCACAAGAGACCCAGTACTTC. The encoded protein is CATSGGGGPQETQYF.

This clonotype was seen only a few times. The chain is built from TRBV12-3 or TRBV12-4 and TRBJ1-6; 7 bases align to TRBD1. The CDR3 totals 15 residues. With 4 bases clipped from V and 7 bases from J, the junction kept 7 bases outside the gene matches. CDR3 DNA sequence: TGTGCCAGCAGTTCCCGGGGACAGCCAAATTCACCCCTCCACTTT. Amino acid sequence: CASSSRGQPNSPLHF.

This clonotype came up a few times. V usage is TRBV29-1 and J usage is TRBJ1-2, with D possibly matching TRBD1 (5 bases). The CDR3 has 12 amino acids. Looked up from germline, CDR1 is SQVTM and CDR2 is ANQGSEA. In nucleotides, the CDR3 is TGCGTCTCCCGTGGGACGAACTATGGCTACACCTTC. This translates into CVSRGTNYGYTF.

About this clonotype: A read error may produce the germline difference seen at one junction end. V usage is TRBV6-5 and J usage is TRBJ1-5; 7 nucleotides line up with TRBD1. The CDR3 has 13 residues. Germline V CDR1 and CDR2: MNHEY, SVGAGI. The CDR3 sequence: CASSRDSSQPQHF. The CDR3 DNA follows: TGTGCCAGCAGTCGGGACAGCAGTCAGCCCCAGCATTTT.

The chain uses TRBV18 and TRBJ1-2, with 7 bases aligning to TRBD1. The CDR3 is 18 residues long. Germline assignment: CDR1 KGHSH and CDR2 LQKENI. V lost 1 base, J lost 7 bases, and 18 bases stayed unmatched. Here the CDR3 DNA reads TGTGCCAGCTCACCACGGAATTTGGGGCGCGACAGGGCCGGTGGCTACACCTTC. Its translation: CASSPRNLGRDRAGGYTF.

The chain joins TRBV2 to TRBJ2-2, with a tentative D call TRBD1 (5 bases). V lost 8 bases and J lost 1, with 14 bases in between. CDR1 and CDR2 (germline): SNHLY, FYNNEI. The CDR3 runs 15 residues. Here the CDR3 DNA reads TGTGCCAGCGGGGTAGGGGTAGAGAACACCGGGGAGCTGTTTTTT. It specifies CASGVGVENTGELFF.

This clonotype has at least ten counts. This rearrangement joins TRBV12-3 or TRBV12-4 to TRBJ2-7; 9 nucleotides align to TRBD1. The CDR3 totals 15 residues. The V and J ends lost 6 bases and 1 base, in that order; junction bases with no gene match: 7. CDR3 nucleotide sequence: TGTGCCAGCAGGGGCGGGACAGGGATTTCCTACGAGCAGTACTTC. This gives the protein CASRGGTGISYEQYF.

The rearrangement joins TRBV12-3 or TRBV12-4 to TRBJ2-7; the match to TRBD2 covers 11 bases. This CDR3 has 14 residues. Trimming at V came to 6 bases and at J to 2 bases, leaving 3 bases not matched to a gene. CDR3 region: CASSRSGGAYEQYF. The CDR3 DNA reads as TGTGCCAGCAGCCGTAGCGGGGGGGCCTACGAGCAGTACTTC.

This clonotype was counted ten times or more. The V gene is TRBV4-2, the J gene TRBJ2-4; possibly TRBD1 for D (6 bases). The CDR3 has 21 amino acids. Deletions cut 0 bases from V and 1 base from J, with 25 bases between. Germline lookup yields CDR1 LGHNA and CDR2 YNFKEQ. CDR3 amino acids: CASSQEGVPDRQGIAKNIQYF. Here the CDR3 DNA reads TGTGCCAGCAGCCAAGAAGGTGTCCCCGACAGGCAGGGGATCGCCAAAAACATTCAGTACTTC.